The clone carrying this TCR beta chain appeared a few times. What it recognizes is unknown. This sample stems from a study of neurological immune-mediated disorders. Study findings and constraints: Expanded clones shared no CDR3 amino acid sequences across subjects, suggesting private repertoires in all groups.

The cDNA came from 5'RACE, which used 10-nucleotide random UMIs. TCRdb redid the calling of the 5' RACE reads with MiXCR, one entry per CDR3 protein. The data contain about 51,000 distinct CDR3 sequences, over 15% of them seen just once; the ten biggest clones take up roughly 4%. Healthy control participants comprised blood bank volunteers in Maryland, USA. Unsorted libraries were prepared from 2 million PBMCs held at -80 C. The sample was PBMCs. This TCR was sampled from a man in his sixties in good health.

CDR3 amino acids: CASSPRDSGSYEQYF. CDR3 sequence (DNA): TGCGCCAGCAGCCCCCGGGACAGCGGTTCCTACGAGCAGTACTTC. V and J are TRBV5-1 and TRBJ2-7; 7 positions match TRBD1. The CDR3 is 15 amino acids. Germline assignment: CDR1 SGHRS and CDR2 YFSETQ. The J segment lost 1 base and the V segment lost 4 bases, leaving 8 bases of the junction unmatched. The whole variable domain, remainder taken from reference TRBV5-1 and TRBJ2-7, is KAGVTQTPRYLIKTRGQQVTLSCSPISGHRSVSWYQQTPGQGLQFLFEYFSETQRNKGNFPGRFSGRQFSNSRSEMNVSTLELGDSALYLCASSPRDSGSYEQYFGPGTRLTVT.